This TCR beta chain derives from a study of blood T cells in healthy people across ages (dated by TCRdb to between 2014 and 2016). With respect to the entire study: In model experiments, roughly one uniquely barcoded TCR beta cDNA molecule per two T cells was captured by template switching. The study measured age-related changes in TCR beta repertoire diversity using deep sequencing normalized with unique cDNA molecular identifiers. Donors were grouped into four age groups: young (average approximately 16 years), middle-aged (39), aged (approximately 67) and long-lived (over 80). To avoid experimental bias, donors of different ages were distributed randomly across sequencing lanes. Two additional independent replicas of 1 million unique cDNA reads from the same blood draw were analyzed for two donors (one aged 18 to 30 and one aged 80 or older).

On the study overall, not on this receptor specifically: Compared with the aged group, more naive CD4+ T cells, fewer expanded clones and increased TCR diversity were shown by the long-lived group, suggesting age selection. As age increased, observed TCR beta diversity per million T cells dropped in a roughly linear way, and a significant reduction was already evident by age 40. Since profiling was done on bulk unsorted PBMCs, naive and antigen-experienced compartments could not be conclusively compared. Estimates of total diversity from one million sequenced T cells were regarded as lower bounds and underestimates. Because donor CMV infection status was unknown, age-related changes in expanded clonotypes were potentially confounded. Observed TCR beta diversity correlated strongly with the percentage of naive T cells measured by flow cytometry.

The donors were about 40 Caucasian individuals from Russia, aged roughly 6 to 100 years, who were systemically healthy. Each donor gave ten milliliters of peripheral blood, collected into EDTA-treated Vacutainer tubes. Ficoll-Paque density-gradient centrifugation was used to isolate PBMCs, with at least 7 million per sample. Total RNA was extracted from PBMCs with Trizol reagent, with at least 5.5 micrograms obtained per sample. The percentages of naive CD45RAhigh/CD27high T cells were determined by flow cytometry on a PBMC aliquot from every donor. A note on this clonotype: No antigen is known for it. No quality values exist for individual bases; no much larger clone is one base distant.

Library method: 5' RACE. The listed sequencing device is Illumina HiSeq 2500. A second PCR of roughly 6 to 11 cycles was performed with a sample-barcoded 5' primer and a J-beta primer mix. A template-switch 5' adaptor carrying 12 random nucleotides introduced a unique molecular identifier onto each TCR beta cDNA molecule. Each sample yielded at least 2.5 million CDR3-containing paired-end reads. All of the RNA was converted into first-strand cDNA using the Mint cDNA synthesis kit, with a TRBC-specific oligonucleotide serving as the primer. Following uracil-DNA glycosylase treatment, all cDNA underwent a first 18-cycle PCR with the universal primers M1SS and BC2_uni_R. Concerning the study's data processing: For normalization, 1 million high-quality reads, each with a distinct molecular identifier, were randomly selected from each sample. Instead of being binned into consensus sequences, reads with shared molecular identifiers were discarded. MiTCR, with a Q25 quality threshold and the strictest error-elimination algorithm, was used for CDR3 identification, clonotype clustering and error correction. Lower-bound total TCR beta diversity was estimated with a nonparametric unseen species model using Euler transformation. The public reads were reanalyzed by TCRdb: fastp trimming at Q25, MiXCR alignment, in-frame beta chains only. Under each unique CDR3 protein, matching rows form one entry showing the most common genes and DNA. The V and J calls reflect TCRdb's pipeline rather than the authors' work. Here the sample has roughly 1.7 million distinct CDR3 sequences; 30% to 40% occur a single time. Clones ranked in the top ten supply around 10% of the sample.

The sequencing sample was made of blood. The source is a woman aged 30 to 39 in good health.

The nucleotide sequence reads as follows: TGTGCCAGCAGTTTTACGGTGACAGGCGAAGCTTTCTTT. Its amino acids are CASSFTVTGEAFF. In this chain, TRBV12-3 or TRBV12-4 is recombined with TRBJ1-1, and TRBD1 may be the D gene, going by 6 matching bases. V is shortened by 3 bases, J by 8 bases, and the region joining them spans 13 bases. Taken from cysteine to phenylalanine, the CDR3 has 13 residues. Only the CDR3 region is kept as DNA, spanning 39 bases read in frame from base 1.